This T cell receptor beta chain was profiled in a study of cytomegalovirus exposure and HLA in healthy donors. PCR involved 60 Vbeta and 13 Jbeta primers. Libraries were prepared by immunoSEQ multiplex PCR; TCRdb keeps only in-frame clonotypes and omits some of them. This repertoire shows 120,000 or so clones, over 60% found once; its top ten account for under 1.2%. CDR1 SSHAT and CDR2 FNYEAQ come from the germline V gene (reference sequence). The CDR3 runs to 13 residues. V was cut by 3 bases and J by 3 bases, with 5 bases left in between. The sample comprised PBMCs. The gene calls are TRBV7-7 and TRBJ2-2, with D unresolved. This receptor was identified in a human donor in good health. The CDR3 region has the DNA TGTGCCAGCAGCTTCGAGGACACCGGGGAGCTGTTTTTT. Protein product: CASSFEDTGELFF. The full variable domain, with the rest looked up from reference TRBV7-7 and TRBJ2-2, is GAGVSQSPRYKVTKRGQDVTLRCDPISSHATLYWYQQALGQGPEFLTYFNYEAQPDKSGLPSDRFSAERPEGSISTLTIQRTEQRDSAMYRCASSFEDTGELFFGEGSRLTVL.